What follows are 12 T cell receptor beta chains derived from one specimen sequenced in a study of lymphopenia after photon versus proton radiotherapy. Sequencing used immunoSEQ multiplex PCR; TCRdb keeps in-frame clones, though not all of them. This sample carries 65,000 to 70,000 clones, approximately 90% of them seen once, and the ten largest clones take approximately 2.9%. Sequenced here: peripheral blood, sampled from a patient treated with photon-based radiotherapy. The receptor set was obtained from a woman aged 70-85 years with pancreatic cancer.

J is TRBJ2-3 and V is TRBV9; D possibly corresponds to TRBD2 (5 bases). Germline CDR1 and CDR2: SGDLS and YYNGEE. The CDR3 has 16 amino acids. V lost 4 bases and J 0 bases, leaving 15 bases between the germline ends. CDR3 sequence reads: CASSPPSLHSTDTQYF. For the CDR3, the DNA is TGTGCCAGCAGCCCCCCTAGCCTACACAGCACAGATACGCAGTATTTT.

V usage is TRBV30 and J usage is TRBJ1-1; a possible D gene is TRBD1 (5 bases). V was pared by 5 bases and J by 0 bases, with 10 bases between. In germline, CDR1 is GTSNPN, CDR2 SVGIG (reference sequence). The CDR3 contains 13 residues. CDR3 residues: CAWERGMNTEAFF. CDR3 bases: TGTGCCTGGGAGAGGGGCATGAACACTGAAGCTTTCTTT.

The CDR3 here is CASSLAGMGMNTEAFF. CDR3 DNA sequence: TGCGCCAGCAGCTTAGCAGGGATGGGCATGAACACTGAAGCTTTCTTT. The V call is TRBV5-1, the J call TRBJ1-1; D is possibly TRBD1 (5 bases). Trimming pared 2 bases from V and 0 bases from J, leaving 14 bases between. The CDR3 length is 16 residues. Germline V gene data show CDR1 as SGHRS and CDR2 as YFSETQ.

The chain has TRBV28 and TRBJ2-1; maybe TRBD2 (5 bases). The V and J ends lost 4 bases and 5 bases respectively, with 18 bases between them. Germline CDR1 reads MDHEN; CDR2 reads SYDVKM. CDR3 length: 16 residues. The CDR3 DNA is TGTGCCAGCAGTTCGACCCTGCGGGCTGGAGACAATGAGCAGTTCTTC. Amino acids: CASSSTLRAGDNEQFF.

The V gene is TRBV14, the J gene TRBJ2-1; D is possibly TRBD1 (6 bases). V lost 4 bases and J lost 10, with 20 bases in between. From germline, CDR1 is SGHDN and CDR2 FVKESK. The CDR3 covers 15 residues. In DNA, the CDR3 is TGTGCCAGCAGCCCTCACCTTCAGGGGCGTCAGGAGCAGTTCTTC. This sequence encodes CASSPHLQGRQEQFF.

The chain is built from TRBV27 and TRBJ1-1; no reliable D call. The CDR3 loop spans 13 amino acids. Trimming left V 5 bases short and J 1 base short, with 8 bases between. Germline loops: CDR1 MNHEY, CDR2 SMNVEV (reference sequence). The CDR3 DNA reads TGTGCCAGCAGTCCCCAGACGAACACTGAAGCTTTCTTT. Its translation: CASSPQTNTEAFF.

The chain employs TRBV6-5 and TRBJ2-2, with TRBD1 identical over 7 bases. The CDR3 is 16 amino acids. V lost 1 base and J lost 0; bases outside the gene matches: 2. Germline V lookup: CDR1 MNHEY, CDR2 SVGAGI. CDR3: CASSYFGTANTGELFF. In nucleotides, the CDR3 is TGTGCCAGCAGTTACTTCGGGACAGCGAACACCGGGGAGCTGTTTTTT.

The CDR3 DNA reads TGTGCTAGTGGTTTGGAACTACCGTACGAGCAGTACTTC. Translating gives CASGLELPYEQYF. This chain connects TRBV12-5 to TRBJ2-7, with D hard to call. Germline CDR1 reads LGHNT; CDR2 reads FRNRAP. The V end lost 1 base, the J end lost 4 bases, and 8 bases lay between the germline ends. The CDR3 sequence is 13 residues long. Using reference TRBV12-5 and TRBJ2-7 for the parts outside the CDR3, the full variable domain is DARVTQTPRHKVTEMGQEVTMRCQPILGHNTVFWYRQTMMQGLELLAYFRNRAPLDDSGMPKDRFSAEMPDATLATLKIQPSEPRDSAVYFCASGLELPYEQYFGPGTRLTVT.

The table lists this clone with a few counts. The chain couples TRBV5-4 to TRBJ1-2, with TRBD1 matching over 8 bases. The CDR3 is made up of 20 amino acids. The V gene's germline CDR1 is SGHNT and CDR2 YYREEE (reference sequence). The J segment lost 5 bases and the V segment lost 0 bases, leaving 21 bases of the junction unmatched. Here the CDR3 DNA reads TGTGCCAGCAGCTTGGAACTGCCCTCCGGGACAGGAGAGGGGGGGTATGGCTACACCTTC. Its translation: CASSLELPSGTGEGGYGYTF.

The chain uses TRBV27 and TRBJ1-1, with D possibly matching TRBD1 (6 bases). V lost 5 bases, J lost 2 bases, and 18 bases lay in between. Per the germline V gene, CDR1 is MNHEY and CDR2 is SMNVEV (reference sequence). The CDR3 contains 16 residues. The CDR3: CASSPHRVALNTEAFF. The CDR3 DNA follows: TGTGCCAGCAGTCCGCACAGGGTCGCGTTAAACACTGAAGCTTTCTTT.

This rearrangement joins TRBV7-2 to TRBJ2-1; no reliable D call. Germline V gene data show CDR1 as SGHTA and CDR2 as FQGNSA. V was trimmed by 5 bases and J by 10 bases, leaving 18 bases between them. This CDR3 region has 14 residues. The CDR3 bases are TGTGCCAGCAGCCCACTCTACGCCCAAAGGGAGCAGTTCTTC. Its protein is CASSPLYAQREQFF.

A note on this clone: Germline and junction disagree at one end, which may indicate a read error. This chain links TRBV4-1 with TRBJ2-7; perhaps D is TRBD1 or TRBD2 (5 bases each). The CDR3 spans 15 residues. CDR1 is MGHRA, CDR2 YSYEKL, per germline. The CDR3 loop is CAGSQTRDEGYEQYF. In nucleotides, the CDR3 is TGCGCCGGCAGCCAGACCCGGGACGAGGGGTACGAGCAGTACTTC.